Listed here are 26 T cell receptor beta chains from one sample, sequenced in a study of identical twins. TCRdb re-called the 5' RACE reads with MiXCR, one entry per CDR3 protein. This table has approximately 350,000 distinct CDR3 sequences, approximately 13% appearing once. The data also belong to a second study, concerning yellow fever vaccine responses in identical twins.

Specimen: CD8+ T cells sorted from blood. The source is a woman between 18 and 29 years old in good health.

This clonotype came up many times. V and J are TRBV13 and TRBJ1-1; TRBD1 matches at 10 bases. V was clipped by 4 bases and J by 11 bases; unmatched bases: 7. The CDR3 covers 13 residues. The germline gives CDR1 PRHDT, CDR2 FYEKMQ (reference sequence). The CDR3 nucleotides read TGTGCCAGCAGCTACCTCGGACAGGGGGACGCTTTCTTT. Translation: CASSYLGQGDAFF.

This clonotype was counted at least ten times. This chain uses TRBV29-1 with TRBJ2-7; TRBD1 is a possible D gene (5 bases). Between the trimmed V and J ends, which lost 4 bases and 1 base, there was a span of 11 bases. Germline CDR1 and CDR2: SQVTM and ANQGSEA. The CDR3 is made up of 13 amino acids. The DNA for the CDR3 is TGCAGCGTTGGTCCCAGGGATTCCTACGAGCAGTACTTC. Translating gives CSVGPRDSYEQYF.

In its sample, this clonotype was seen once. V and J are TRBV2 and TRBJ2-5; TRBD2 is a possible D gene (5 bases). The CDR3 has 15 residues. Germline assignment: CDR1 SNHLY and CDR2 FYNNEI. The germline V and J ends were trimmed by 3 bases and 5 bases, with 16 bases remaining between them. The CDR3 DNA reads TGTGCCAGCAGTGACTATCTTGGGAGTGGGGAGACCCAGTACTTC. Encoded protein: CASSDYLGSGETQYF.

This chain uses TRBV5-6 with TRBJ2-1, with 10 bases aligning to TRBD1. The V gene's germline CDR1 is SGHDT and CDR2 YYEEEE. V shed 0 bases, J shed 7 bases, and the junction held 7 bases outside the gene matches. There are 16 residues in the CDR3. The CDR3: CASSLAPGQGINEQFF. In DNA form, the CDR3 reads TGTGCCAGCAGCTTGGCCCCGGGACAGGGGATAAATGAGCAGTTCTTC.

The table lists this clonotype with a few counts. The gene calls are TRBV24-1 and TRBJ2-7; TRBD2 aligns across 7 bases. The CDR3 contains 16 residues. V lost 0 bases, J lost 2 bases, and 6 bases stayed unmatched. Germline V gene data show CDR1 as KGHDR and CDR2 as SFDVKD. CDR3 sequence (DNA): TGTGCCACCAGTGATTTGACCCCTAGCGGTGCCTACGAGCAGTACTTC. Encoded protein: CATSDLTPSGAYEQYF.

The chain uses TRBV5-6 and TRBJ1-2; TRBD1 might be the D (5 bases). Germline CDR1 SGHDT, CDR2 YYEEEE. The V gene lost 0 bases and the J gene lost 2 bases, with 17 bases spanning the gap. This CDR3 has 17 residues. The CDR3: CASSLEPTDYRNYGYTF. CDR3 nucleotide sequence: TGTGCCAGCAGCTTGGAGCCGACAGATTACAGGAACTATGGCTACACCTTC.

This clonotype was picked up a small number of times. The V and J genes are TRBV9 and TRBJ2-1; no definite D call. CDR3 length: 15 amino acids. Germline V gene data show CDR1 as SGDLS and CDR2 as YYNGEE. The ends were cut back, 1 base at V and 1 base at J, with 9 bases in the middle. The CDR3 nucleotides are TGTGCCAGCAGCGTATTTGACGGTTCCTACAATGAGCAGTTCTTC. This gives the protein CASSVFDGSYNEQFF. Filled out from reference TRBV9 and TRBJ2-1, the complete variable domain reads DSGVTQTPKHLITATGQRVTLRCSPRSGDLSVYWYQQSLDQGLQFLIQYYNGEERAKGNILERFSAQQFPDLHSELNLSSLELGDSALYFCASSVFDGSYNEQFFGPGTRLTVL.

This clonotype appeared a few times. V is TRBV27 and J is TRBJ2-7; TRBD1 aligns across 7 bases. Germline V gene data show CDR1 as MNHEY and CDR2 as SMNVEV (reference sequence). The length of the CDR3 is 13 residues. V shed 3 bases and J 4 bases; nucleotides not matched to a gene: 3. This CDR3 is CASSLGDRYEQYF. CDR3 bases: TGTGCCAGCAGTTTGGGGGACAGATACGAGCAGTACTTC.

In its sample, this clonotype was seen a few times. The rearrangement links TRBV12-3 or TRBV12-4 to TRBJ2-1, with 11 nucleotides matching TRBD2. CDR3 size: 16 residues. V lost 5 bases and J lost 6; bases outside the gene matches: 9. Here the CDR3 reads CASSGPLAGVGNEQFF. CDR3 coding DNA: TGTGCCAGCAGTGGCCCACTAGCGGGAGTAGGCAATGAGCAGTTCTTC.

This clonotype has only a few counts. The V gene is TRBV21-1, the J gene TRBJ2-1; the DNA was not compared with TRBD2, the D call given in the table. TRBV21-1 constitutes a pseudogene. The length of the CDR3 is 13 residues. CDR3 sequence (DNA): TGTGCCAGCGAAGGGAGGTGGTACAATGAGCAGTTCTTC. It translates to CASEGRWYNEQFF.

This clonotype was counted a few times. This rearrangement joins TRBV5-1 to TRBJ1-5; 9 bases align to TRBD1. The V gene's germline CDR1 is SGHRS and CDR2 YFSETQ. V trimming: 2 bases; J trimming: 5 bases; junction bases outside the gene matches: 8. The CDR3 is made up of 16 amino acids. CDR3 sequence reads: CASSLYPGQGDQPQHF. The CDR3 coding sequence is TGCGCCAGCAGCTTATACCCGGGACAGGGAGATCAGCCCCAGCATTTT.

The rearrangement uses TRBV15 and TRBJ2-1, with D possibly matching TRBD2 (6 bases). CDR3 length: 14 residues. Germline V gives CDR1 LNHNV, CDR2 YYDKDF (reference sequence). The V gene lost 5 bases and the J gene lost 5 bases, with 13 bases spanning the gap. The CDR3 sequence is CATSLLRGNNEQFF. The CDR3 DNA sequence: TGTGCCACCAGCTTGTTACGCGGGAACAATGAGCAGTTCTTC.

The V and J genes are TRBV20-1 and TRBJ2-4, with D possibly being TRBD1 (5 bases). Germline V gives CDR1 DFQATT, CDR2 SNEGSKA (reference sequence). The CDR3 is 15 residues long. Trimming removed 0 bases at V and 4 bases at J, with 13 bases between. The CDR3 DNA follows: TGCAGTGCTAGAGATCTCGCGGACATGAAAAACATTCAGTACTTC. Translation: CSARDLADMKNIQYF.

Only a few counts were recorded for this clonotype. The rearrangement uses TRBV7-6 and TRBJ2-1, with a possible D match to TRBD1 (6 bases). The CDR3 runs 15 residues. Trimming removed 0 bases at V and 6 bases at J, with 12 bases between. Germline lookup yields CDR1 SGHVS and CDR2 FNYEAQ. The CDR3 loop reads CASSLAVKGVNEQFF. CDR3 bases: TGTGCCAGCAGCTTAGCGGTGAAGGGGGTCAATGAGCAGTTCTTC.

The table lists this clonotype with many counts. The V and J genes are TRBV29-1 and TRBJ2-1, with D perhaps matching TRBD2 (6 bases). The CDR3 sequence is 13 residues long. Trimming removed 6 bases at V and 2 bases at J, with 11 bases between. Per the germline V gene, CDR1 is SQVTM and CDR2 is ANQGSEA. The CDR3 here is CSVPGTAYNEQFF. The CDR3 DNA follows: TGCAGCGTCCCCGGGACTGCCTACAATGAGCAGTTCTTC.

The V call is TRBV18, the J call TRBJ2-2; 7 positions match TRBD1. V shed 3 bases, J shed 3 bases, and the junction held 4 bases outside the gene matches. This CDR3 is built from 15 residues. The V gene's germline CDR1 is KGHSH and CDR2 LQKENI. CDR3 bases: TGTGCCAGCTCACCGACAGGGTCCCACACCGGGGAGCTGTTTTTT. Protein product: CASSPTGSHTGELFF.

The sample holds a few counts of this clonotype. The CDR3 protein is CASSQDSSGGANHADTQYF. CDR3 nucleotides: TGTGCCAGCAGCCAAGATTCTAGCGGGGGGGCCAATCACGCGGATACGCAGTATTTT. V gene TRBV4-2 combines with J gene TRBJ2-3, with 12 bases matching TRBD2. The CDR3 contains 19 residues. V dropped 0 bases and J dropped 6; count of bases not matched to a gene: 13. CDR1 and CDR2 from the germline V gene are LGHNA and YNFKEQ.

This clonotype was seen only a few times. The chain carries TRBV28 and TRBJ2-1; a weak D match, TRBD2 (6 bases). The V gene's germline CDR1 is MDHEN and CDR2 SYDVKM. V shed 6 bases and J shed 8 bases, with 17 bases lying between them. This CDR3 spans 14 amino acids. CDR3 region: CASSSDGTFDEQFF. Here the CDR3 DNA reads TGTGCCAGCAGCTCTGACGGGACTTTTGATGAGCAGTTCTTC.

The rearrangement joins TRBV2 to TRBJ1-1; possible D gene TRBD1, 5 bases. CDR1 is SNHLY and CDR2 is FYNNEI in the germline V gene. Between the trimmed V and J ends, which lost 9 bases and 2 bases, there was a span of 10 bases. This CDR3 has 12 amino acids. CDR3 coding DNA: TGTGCCAGTGAGACAGCAAACACTGAAGCTTTCTTT. Protein product: CASETANTEAFF.

This clonotype was observed a few times. The chain uses TRBV12-3 or TRBV12-4 and TRBJ2-7; D not certain. Deletions cut 9 bases from V and 5 bases from J, with 14 bases between. The length of the CDR3 is 12 residues. In nucleotides, the CDR3 is TGTGCCAGTTCCCTTCAGGCGGACGAGCAGTACTTC. Translated, it gives CASSLQADEQYF.

This clonotype was found many times. V gene TRBV4-1 combines with J gene TRBJ2-1; D call uncertain. V was clipped by 0 bases and J by 0 bases, with 9 bases between them. Germline V gives CDR1 MGHRA, CDR2 YSYEKL. The CDR3 is 16 amino acids. Here the CDR3 reads CASSQDPHSSYNEQFF. DNA of the CDR3: TGCGCCAGCAGCCAAGATCCCCACTCCTCCTACAATGAGCAGTTCTTC.

In this sample, this clonotype turned up once. The V gene is TRBV5-5, the J gene TRBJ2-1; 12 positions match TRBD2. The CDR3 sequence is 15 residues long. Per the germline V gene, CDR1 is SGHKS and CDR2 is YYEKEE (reference sequence). The V and J ends lost 3 bases and 6 bases, in that order; junction bases with no gene match: 4. Written as DNA, the CDR3 is TGTGCCAGCAGCTGGACTAGCGGGACCGGCAATGAGCAGTTCTTC. Encoded protein: CASSWTSGTGNEQFF.

Remarks on this clonotype: Possible read error: a much larger clone is one base away. The chain is built from TRBV12-3 or TRBV12-4 and TRBJ2-1, with 9 nucleotides matching TRBD2. This CDR3 has 14 residues. In DNA, the CDR3 is TGTGCCAGCAGTTTAGGGGTAGCGGGAGATGAGCTGTTCTTC. This encodes CASSLGVAGDELFF.

The rearrangement links TRBV2 to TRBJ2-3; D is ambiguous. Germline V CDR1 and CDR2: SNHLY, FYNNEI. Between the trimmed V and J ends, which lost 5 bases and 0 bases, there was a span of 12 bases. CDR3 length equals 15 residues. CDR3 DNA: TGTGCCAGCAGTCCTACATCCTCTAGCACAGATACGCAGTATTTT. This codes for CASSPTSSSTDTQYF.

The sample holds a few counts of this clonotype. This sequence joins TRBV14 and TRBJ1-2; no clear D. CDR1 SGHDN and CDR2 FVKESK come from the germline V gene. The CDR3 extends over 13 amino acids. V lost 1 base and J 5 bases, leaving 8 bases between the germline ends. This CDR3 is CASSQGTFYGYTF. Here the CDR3 DNA reads TGTGCCAGCAGCCAAGGAACTTTTTATGGCTACACCTTC.

This clonotype was observed a handful of times. The CDR3 region has the DNA TGCGCCAGCCTCCGAGCGGGGGGCCGCATCGAGAATGAGCAGTTCTTC. Translated: CASLRAGGRIENEQFF. V gene TRBV10-2 combines with J gene TRBJ2-1, with 9 bases matching TRBD2. Germline values: CDR1 WSHSY, CDR2 SAAADI. CDR3 length: 16 amino acids. V shed 8 bases and J 7 bases; nucleotides not matched to a gene: 15.